This T cell receptor (beta chain) was documented in a study of immune heterogeneity within non-small cell lung tumors. Study-level background: The tumors comprised a handful of squamous cell carcinomas, around 11 non-squamous carcinomas and 1 not otherwise specified. Points from the study as a whole: Identical dominant CDR3 beta clonotypes recurred among a patient's tumor sites, alongside site-unique high-frequency clones. Between individual patients, the high-frequency T-cell receptor beta clonotypes largely differed.

Bulk tumor genomic DNA, around 580 ng per sample, was used as template. While surgery was under way, several biopsies spaced far apart were taken per primary tumor. Patients with untreated, newly diagnosed non-small cell lung cancer underwent curative surgery. Non-small cell lung cancer patients, newly diagnosed and having surgery with curative intent, served as donors. Regarding this clonotype: What it recognizes is unknown. Relative to the germline gene, one junction end is altered; a read error may explain this.

The TCR beta CDR3 region was amplified by multiplex PCR employing 32 V and 13 J primers. One entry per CDR3 protein results from TCRdb running MiXCR on the multiplex PCR reads. Altogether about 11,000 distinct CDR3 sequences are present, 25% to 35% being singletons, with the ten largest covering 7.5% to 9.5%. Germline V gene lookup returns CDR1 SGHRS and CDR2 YFSETQ. The CDR3 extends over 14 amino acids. V gene TRBV5-1 combines with J gene TRBJ1-4; 8 bases are shared with TRBD1. Sequenced input: lung tumor tissue. The sequence came from a woman in her fifties or sixties with non-small cell lung cancer. The CDR3: CASSFGQGNEKLFF. The CDR3 nucleotides read TGCGCCAGCAGCTTCGGACAGGGTAATGAGAAACTGTTTTTT.